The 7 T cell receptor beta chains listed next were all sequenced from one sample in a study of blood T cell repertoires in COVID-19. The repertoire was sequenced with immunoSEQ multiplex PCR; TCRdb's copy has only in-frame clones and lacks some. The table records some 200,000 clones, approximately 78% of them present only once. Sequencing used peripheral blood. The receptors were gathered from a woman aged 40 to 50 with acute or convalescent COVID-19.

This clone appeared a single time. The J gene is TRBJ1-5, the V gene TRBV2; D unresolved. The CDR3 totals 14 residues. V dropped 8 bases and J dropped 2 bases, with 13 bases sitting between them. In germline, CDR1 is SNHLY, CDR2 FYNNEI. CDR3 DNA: TGTGCCAGCTCCCCGCGGGTGGGCAATCAGCCCCAGCATTTT. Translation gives CASSPRVGNQPQHF.

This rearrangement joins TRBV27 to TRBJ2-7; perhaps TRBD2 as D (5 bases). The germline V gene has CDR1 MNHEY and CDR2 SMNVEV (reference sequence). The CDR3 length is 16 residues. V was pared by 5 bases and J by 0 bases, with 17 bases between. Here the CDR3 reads CASSPEAGSTSYEQYF. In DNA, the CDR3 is TGTGCCAGCAGTCCGGAGGCGGGTTCCACCTCCTACGAGCAGTACTTC.

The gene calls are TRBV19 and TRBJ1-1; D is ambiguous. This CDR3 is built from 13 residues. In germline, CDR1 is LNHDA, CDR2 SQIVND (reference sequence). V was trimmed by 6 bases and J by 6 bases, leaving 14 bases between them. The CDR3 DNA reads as TGTGCCAGTAGCCCTAAAACCCCTTCTGAAGCTTTCTTT. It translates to CASSPKTPSEAFF.

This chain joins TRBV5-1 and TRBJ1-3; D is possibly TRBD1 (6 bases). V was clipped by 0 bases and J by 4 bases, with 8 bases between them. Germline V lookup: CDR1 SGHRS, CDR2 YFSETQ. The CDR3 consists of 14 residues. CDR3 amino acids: CASSLGDIGNTIYF. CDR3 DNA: TGCGCCAGCAGCTTGGGGGACATCGGAAACACCATATATTTT.

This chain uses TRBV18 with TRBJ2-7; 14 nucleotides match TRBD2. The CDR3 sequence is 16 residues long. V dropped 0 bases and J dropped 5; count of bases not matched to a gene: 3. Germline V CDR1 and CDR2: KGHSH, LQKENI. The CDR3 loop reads CASSPPTSGGAHEQYF. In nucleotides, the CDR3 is TGTGCCAGCTCACCACCGACTAGCGGGGGGGCCCACGAGCAGTACTTC.

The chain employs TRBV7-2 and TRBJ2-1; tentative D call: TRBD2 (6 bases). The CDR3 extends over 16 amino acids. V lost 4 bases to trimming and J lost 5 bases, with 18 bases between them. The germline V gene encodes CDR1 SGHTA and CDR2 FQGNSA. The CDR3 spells CASSSKRASVHNEQFF. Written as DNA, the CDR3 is TGTGCCAGCAGCTCCAAGCGGGCTAGCGTACACAATGAGCAGTTCTTC.

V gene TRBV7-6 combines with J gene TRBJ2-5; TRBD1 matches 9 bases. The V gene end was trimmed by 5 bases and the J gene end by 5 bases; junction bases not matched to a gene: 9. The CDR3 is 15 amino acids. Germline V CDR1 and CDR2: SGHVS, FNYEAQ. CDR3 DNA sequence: TGTGCCAGCAGCCCTGACAGGGGGGCTGGGGAGACCCAGTACTTC. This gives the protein CASSPDRGAGETQYF.